This TCR beta chain derives from a study of CD8+ T cells in alopecia areata. General observations from the study: A large proportion of expanded lesional clones were detected persisting in scalp and blood during tofacitinib.

Treatment denoted: oral pan-JAK inhibitor, 5-10 mg twice daily. Researchers took lesional scalp punch biopsies and peripheral blood from people who were alopecia areata patients. Notes on this clone: What it recognizes is unknown.

RNA extraction was followed by reverse transcription into cDNA, which acted as the sequencing template. The data were produced by immunoSEQ multiplex PCR, yet TCRdb's version contains in-frame clones alone and is incomplete. Of around 100,000 clones listed, roughly 50% are singletons. CDR1 is SGHTA and CDR2 is FQGNSA in the germline V gene. This CDR3 contains 13 residues. V was clipped by 4 bases and J by 6 bases, with 12 bases between them. The specimen comprised CD4+ T cells sorted from blood, sampled at week 24, from a patient treated with tofacitinib. The sequence derives from a human donor with alopecia areata. The rearrangement joins TRBV7-2 to TRBJ1-1; tentative D call: TRBD1 (6 bases). CDR3 sequence reads: CASSSVGAAEAFF. CDR3 in DNA: TGTGCCAGCAGCTCGGTGGGGGCAGCTGAAGCTTTCTTT.